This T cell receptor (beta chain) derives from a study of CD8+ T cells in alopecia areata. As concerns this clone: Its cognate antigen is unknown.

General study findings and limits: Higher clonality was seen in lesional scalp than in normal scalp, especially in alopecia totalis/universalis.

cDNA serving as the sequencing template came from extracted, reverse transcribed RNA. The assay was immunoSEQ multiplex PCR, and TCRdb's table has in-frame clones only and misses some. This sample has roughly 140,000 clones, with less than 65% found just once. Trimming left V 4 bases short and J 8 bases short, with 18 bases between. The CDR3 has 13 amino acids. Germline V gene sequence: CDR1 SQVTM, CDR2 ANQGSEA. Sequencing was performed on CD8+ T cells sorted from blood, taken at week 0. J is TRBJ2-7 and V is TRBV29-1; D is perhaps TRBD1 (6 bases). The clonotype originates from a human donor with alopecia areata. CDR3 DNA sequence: TGCAGCGTTGTCAGGGGTGGTGAAAGAAAGCAGTACTTC. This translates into CSVVRGGERKQYF.